These 32 T cell receptor beta chains came from one sample sequenced in a study of patients and donors after allogeneic stem cell transplantation. Each CDR3 protein gets one entry after TCRdb re-called the RT-PCR reads with MiXCR. The table shows roughly 940,000 distinct CDR3 sequences, with roughly 18% occurring only once. Sequenced: blood, either unsorted or a sorted T cell fraction (not recorded which). These receptors all stem from a human donor who was either an allogeneic HSCT recipient or a stem cell or donor lymphocyte infusion donor (not recorded which). It is not recorded whose cells these are; they may come from a transplant donor.

This sequence joins TRBV27 and TRBJ2-3; D not resolved. Per the germline V gene, CDR1 is MNHEY and CDR2 is SMNVEV (reference sequence). V gave up 4 bases and J gave up 0 bases, with 11 bases separating them. The CDR3 totals 15 residues. Written as DNA, the CDR3 is TGTGCCAGCAGTTCCCCACGGAATAGCACAGATACGCAGTATTTT. This translates into CASSSPRNSTDTQYF.

Only a few counts were recorded for this clonotype. V usage is TRBV29-1 and J usage is TRBJ2-1; 8 bases fit TRBD1. V dropped 7 bases and J dropped 5; count of bases not matched to a gene: 4. The CDR3 length is 12 residues. Germline V CDR1 and CDR2: SQVTM, ANQGSEA. CDR3 DNA: TGCAGCGAGAGGACAGGGAACAATGAGCAGTTCTTC. It yields the protein CSERTGNNEQFF.

Points on this clonotype: The junction and the germline gene differ at one end; a read error may be behind it. The chain joins TRBV6-1 to TRBJ2-1; D might be TRBD1 (6 bases). The germline gives CDR1 MNHNS, CDR2 SASEGT. CDR3 length: 15 residues. The CDR3 is CASSKAVTGSAEQFF. The CDR3 nucleotides are TGTGCCAGCAGTAAAGCAGTGACAGGATCTGCTGAGCAGTTCTTC.

The count of this clonotype is one. The chain employs TRBV25-1 and TRBJ1-2; D possibly corresponds to TRBD1 (6 bases). The CDR3 is 15 amino acids. CDR1 and CDR2 (germline): MGHDK, SYGVNS. Trimming removed 3 bases from V and 4 bases from J, with 15 bases in between. The CDR3 protein is CASSDPTGAFYGYTF. In DNA, the CDR3 is TGTGCCAGCAGTGACCCGACAGGAGCCTTCTATGGCTACACCTTC.

This clonotype appeared a few times. The CDR3 DNA sequence: TGCGCCAGCCGGGACACAATTAGCTCCTACGAGCAGTACTTC. Encoded protein: CASRDTISSYEQYF. The chain has TRBV5-1 and TRBJ2-7; tentatively, D is TRBD1 (6 bases). This CDR3 region has 14 residues. Trimming removed 7 bases at V and 0 bases at J, with 14 bases between. Germline V lookup: CDR1 SGHRS, CDR2 YFSETQ.

The V gene is TRBV30, the J gene TRBJ2-2; D may be TRBD1 (6 bases). CDR1 is GTSNPN and CDR2 is SVGIG in the germline V gene (reference sequence). V was shortened by 2 bases and J by 5 bases, with 12 bases between the two germline ends. The CDR3 spans 14 residues. This chain's CDR3 is CAWSWQGKTGELFF. CDR3 bases: TGTGCCTGGAGTTGGCAGGGGAAAACCGGGGAGCTGTTTTTT. Full variable domain (rest looked up from reference TRBV30 and TRBJ2-2): SQTIHQWPATLVQPVGSPLSLECTVEGTSNPNLYWYRQAAGRGLQLLFYSVGIGQISSEVPQNLSASRPQDRQFILSSKKLLLSDSGFYLCAWSWQGKTGELFFGEGSRLTVL.

At least ten counts were recorded for this clonotype. The chain uses TRBV7-2 and TRBJ1-5; TRBD1 might be the D (5 bases). Germline values: CDR1 SGHTA, CDR2 FQGNSA. This CDR3 has 15 amino acids. Trimming cost V 5 bases and J 5 bases, with 16 bases left between them. The CDR3 DNA sequence: TGTGCCAGCAGCAGCTGGTGGGGCCCGGATCAGCCCCAGCATTTT. As protein: CASSSWWGPDQPQHF. The full variable domain, in which reference TRBV7-2 and TRBJ1-5 provide the parts outside the CDR3, is GAGVSQSPSNKVTEKGKDVELRCDPISGHTALYWYRQSLGQGLEFLIYFQGNSAPDKSGLPSDRFSAERTGGSVSTLTIQRTQQEDSAVYLCASSSWWGPDQPQHFGDGTRLSIL.

The table lists this clonotype with a count of one. This chain joins TRBV12-3 or TRBV12-4 and TRBJ2-2, with D unclear. There are 12 residues in the CDR3. Trimming shortened V by 3 bases and J by 6 bases, and 5 bases separated the two germline ends. DNA for the CDR3: TGTGCCAGCAGTTTCACGGCCGGGGAGCTGTTTTTT. Translating gives CASSFTAGELFF.

This clonotype was recorded only once. CDR3 DNA: TGTGCCAGCATCGCCGGGACTAGAAAATACGAGCAGTACTTC. This translates into CASIAGTRKYEQYF. This chain joins TRBV2 and TRBJ2-7, with 8 bases matching TRBD2. The CDR3 length is 14 residues. Germline V gives CDR1 SNHLY, CDR2 FYNNEI. V lost 7 bases to trimming and J lost 4 bases; unmatched junction nucleotides: 9.

In this sample, this clonotype turned up a few times. J is TRBJ1-2 and V is TRBV15; no reliable D call. The CDR3 is made up of 15 amino acids. V was pared by 0 bases and J by 5 bases, with 13 bases between. Germline V lookup: CDR1 LNHNV, CDR2 YYDKDF (reference sequence). CDR3 region: CATSRDQATGYGYTF. CDR3 in DNA: TGTGCCACCAGCAGAGACCAGGCTACCGGGTATGGCTACACCTTC.

This clonotype was seen a handful of times. The chain employs TRBV3-1 and TRBJ1-2; D is undetermined. The germline V gene has CDR1 LGHDT and CDR2 YNNKEL (reference sequence). The CDR3 spans 11 residues. Trimming cost V 0 bases and J 8 bases, with 4 bases left between them. The CDR3 loop is CASSQEKGYTF. For the CDR3, the DNA is TGTGCCAGCAGCCAAGAGAAAGGCTACACCTTC.

The V gene is TRBV4-1, the J gene TRBJ1-4; no reliable D call. Trimming took off 3 bases at V and 5 bases at J, with 4 bases between the two ends. The germline V gene encodes CDR1 MGHRA and CDR2 YSYEKL. The length of the CDR3 is 12 residues. The CDR3 DNA is TGCGCCAGCAGCCAGTTCAATGAAAAACTGTTTTTT. Translated, it gives CASSQFNEKLFF.

The V gene is TRBV7-2, the J gene TRBJ2-5; TRBD2 aligns across 12 bases. This CDR3 region has 16 residues. Germline CDR1 is SGHTA and CDR2 is FQGNSA. Trimming cost V 3 bases and J 1 base; bases outside gene matches: 3. Written as DNA, the CDR3 is TGTGCCAGCAGCTTGCTACTAGCGGGGGGCCAAGAGACCCAGTACTTC. This gives the protein CASSLLLAGGQETQYF.

CDR3 sequence: CATSIRQNFYGYTF. The DNA of the CDR3 is TGTGCCACCAGCATCCGACAGAACTTCTATGGCTACACCTTC. The chain couples TRBV15 to TRBJ1-2; D may be TRBD1 (5 bases). The CDR3 covers 14 residues. The germline CDR1 and CDR2 sequences are LNHNV and YYDKDF (reference sequence). Trimming removed 4 bases at V and 4 bases at J, with 13 bases between.

V is TRBV21-1 and J is TRBJ1-4; no DNA check was done on the table's D call, TRBD1. TRBV21-1 is termed a pseudogene. The CDR3 totals 15 residues. The CDR3 bases are TGTGCCACCCCATCGCCCGACAGGGGTCACGAAAAACTGTTTTTT. Translating it yields CATPSPDRGHEKLFF.

This clonotype was seen more than once but under ten times. J is TRBJ1-6 and V is TRBV25-1; no clear D. Per the germline V gene, CDR1 is MGHDK and CDR2 is SYGVNS. The CDR3 is 14 residues long. V was trimmed by 7 bases and J by 4 bases, leaving 11 bases between them. For the CDR3, the DNA is TGTGCCAGCAAGCCAACGGGGTATAATTCACCCCTCCACTTT. This encodes CASKPTGYNSPLHF. Supplemented by reference TRBV25-1 and TRBJ1-6, the full variable domain reads EADIYQTPRYLVIGTGKKITLECSQTMGHDKMYWYQQDPGMELHLIHYSYGVNSTEKGDLSSESTVSRIRTEHFPLTLESARPSHTSQYLCASKPTGYNSPLHFGNGTRLTVT.

This chain links TRBV6-2 or TRBV6-3 with TRBJ2-7; possible D gene TRBD1, 6 bases. The CDR3 contains 13 residues. V lost 10 bases, J lost 3 bases, and 16 bases lay in between. Germline CDR1 reads MNHEY; CDR2 reads SVGEGT. The CDR3 coding sequence is TGTGCCACCGGCCGGGACATCCGCTACGAGCAGTACTTC. This translates into CATGRDIRYEQYF.

The rearrangement uses TRBV7-9 and TRBJ1-4; D remains ambiguous. Deletions cut 6 bases from V and 6 bases from J, with 8 bases between. This CDR3 region has 12 residues. Germline-derived CDR1 and CDR2 are SEHNR and FQNEAQ (reference sequence). For the CDR3, the DNA is TGTGCCAGCAGGGCTAGGGATGAAAAACTGTTTTTT. Its translation is CASRARDEKLFF.

The chain is built from TRBV7-9 and TRBJ2-5, with D maybe TRBD2 (5 bases). The CDR3 is 13 amino acids. CDR1 is SEHNR, CDR2 FQNEAQ, per germline (reference sequence). V shed 4 bases and J shed 5 bases, with 11 bases lying between them. This CDR3 reads CASSYNSGETQYF. CDR3 coding DNA: TGTGCCAGCAGCTACAACTCGGGGGAGACCCAGTACTTC.

In this sample, this clonotype turned up a few times. V usage is TRBV4-1 and J usage is TRBJ1-5, with D hard to call. CDR3 length: 14 amino acids. Germline V CDR1 and CDR2: MGHRA, YSYEKL. V dropped 1 base and J dropped 3 bases, with 7 bases sitting between them. The DNA for the CDR3 is TGCGCCAGCAGCCAAGTCGGTCTCAATCAGCCCCAGCATTTT. Translated, it gives CASSQVGLNQPQHF.

This clonotype was seen only a few times. CDR3 sequence: CASSLYGGYTDTQYF. CDR3 sequence (DNA): TGTGCCAGCAGCTTGTACGGCGGTTACACAGATACGCAGTATTTT. The chain employs TRBV5-5 and TRBJ2-3; no definite D call. V lost 1 base, J lost 2 bases, and 11 bases lay in between. Germline V gives CDR1 SGHKS, CDR2 YYEKEE (reference sequence). The CDR3 has 15 residues. Filled out from reference TRBV5-5 and TRBJ2-3, the complete variable domain reads DAGVTQSPTHLIKTRGQQVTLRCSPISGHKSVSWYQQVLGQGPQFIFQYYEKEERGRGNFPDRFSARQFPNYSSELNVNALLLGDSALYLCASSLYGGYTDTQYFGPGTRLTVL.

The chain combines TRBV9 with TRBJ2-7, with TRBD1 matching 8 bases. V shed 0 bases, J shed 0 bases, and the junction held 5 bases outside the gene matches. The CDR3 loop spans 16 amino acids. Germline V gene lookup returns CDR1 SGDLS and CDR2 YYNGEE. The CDR3 sequence: CASSVEDRATSYEQYF. CDR3 coding DNA: TGTGCCAGCAGCGTAGAGGACAGGGCCACCTCCTACGAGCAGTACTTC.

A few counts support this clonotype. A read error may account for a junction end that differs from germline. This chain joins TRBV12-3 or TRBV12-4 and TRBJ2-7; D could derive from TRBD1 or TRBD2 (6 bases each). The CDR3 length is 14 residues. CDR3 coding DNA: TGTGCCAGCAGCTTAGGGAGAGGGGGGTACGAGCAGTACTTC. Its translation is CASSLGRGGYEQYF.

This rearrangement joins TRBV5-6 to TRBJ2-3; 13 bases are a match to TRBD2. The CDR3 sequence is 17 residues long. The trim removed 4 bases at V and 2 bases at J, leaving 7 bases unmatched. Germline values: CDR1 SGHDT, CDR2 YYEEEE. DNA of the CDR3: TGTGCCAGCAGCCGCGGACTAGCGGGGGCCGACACAGATACGCAGTATTTT. Translation: CASSRGLAGADTDTQYF.

The chain is built from TRBV19 and TRBJ2-7; 8 bases line up with TRBD2. Looked up from germline, CDR1 is LNHDA and CDR2 is SQIVND (reference sequence). This CDR3 comprises 16 residues. The junction had 9 bases not matched to a gene; V was cut back by 4 bases and J by 1 base. The DNA of the CDR3 is TGTGCCAGTAGTAACCCCTCGGGACTAGGGTCCTACGAGCAGTACTTC. Its translation: CASSNPSGLGSYEQYF.

The table lists this clonotype with a few counts. The chain joins TRBV10-3 to TRBJ2-7, with 12 bases lining up with TRBD1. CDR1 ENHRY and CDR2 SYGVKD come from the germline V gene. The CDR3 extends over 17 amino acids. Trimming cost V 5 bases and J 0 bases; bases outside gene matches: 8. CDR3 coding DNA: TGTGCCATCAGTCGGGACAGGGGGCCGGCTAGCTCCTACGAGCAGTACTTC. The encoded protein is CAISRDRGPASSYEQYF.

This clonotype was recorded a few times. The gene calls are TRBV15 and TRBJ2-1; tentatively, D is TRBD2 (6 bases). Germline V CDR1 and CDR2: LNHNV, YYDKDF (reference sequence). Trimming took 6 bases from V and 1 from J, leaving 7 bases between them. This CDR3 is 13 amino acids long. CDR3 sequence reads: CATSSGSYNEQFF. For the CDR3, the DNA is TGTGCCACCAGTAGCGGATCCTACAATGAGCAGTTCTTC.

This clonotype was recorded a few times. This sequence joins TRBV5-1 and TRBJ2-3, with 11 bases lining up with TRBD2. V trimming: 5 bases; J trimming: 5 bases; junction bases outside the gene matches: 4. Per the germline V gene, CDR1 is SGHRS and CDR2 is YFSETQ. The CDR3 spans 14 residues. The CDR3 protein is CASSILAGEDTQYF. The CDR3 DNA sequence: TGCGCCAGCAGTATACTAGCGGGAGAAGATACGCAGTATTTT.

This clonotype has only a few counts. The chain links TRBV3-1 to TRBJ2-7; D is uncertain. The germline V and J ends were trimmed by 4 bases and 13 bases, with 20 bases remaining between them. Germline loops: CDR1 LGHDT, CDR2 YNNKEL (reference sequence). The CDR3 totals 13 residues. The CDR3 region is CASSPDRSLGLYF. The CDR3, as DNA: TGTGCCAGCAGCCCCGATAGAAGCCTCGGCTTATACTTC.

This clonotype appeared many times. The chain links TRBV25-1 to TRBJ2-1, with D possibly TRBD1 on 5 matching bases. Germline CDR1 reads MGHDK; CDR2 reads SYGVNS. CDR3 length equals 16 residues. The V and J ends lost 3 bases and 5 bases respectively, with 17 bases between them. The CDR3 nucleotides read TGTGCCAGCAGTGACGAGACAGTACAGGCAAACAATGAGCAGTTCTTC. It yields the protein CASSDETVQANNEQFF.

V usage is TRBV6-5 and J usage is TRBJ2-1; D is tentatively TRBD1 or TRBD2 (5 bases each). Germline V gene sequence: CDR1 MNHEY, CDR2 SVGAGI. V lost 0 bases, J lost 7 bases, and 10 bases lay in between. This CDR3 is 14 amino acids long. The CDR3 reads CASSYSTWGNEQFF. The CDR3 nucleotides read TGTGCCAGCAGTTACTCGACTTGGGGGAATGAGCAGTTCTTC.

V is TRBV5-5 and J is TRBJ1-1, with D possibly TRBD1 on 5 matching bases. V lost 2 bases to trimming and J lost 0 bases, with 8 bases between them. The CDR3 consists of 14 residues. The germline gives CDR1 SGHKS, CDR2 YYEKEE (reference sequence). CDR3 nucleotides: TGTGCCAGCAGCTTTCCGGGGGTGAACACTGAAGCTTTCTTT. Translated, it gives CASSFPGVNTEAFF.